The clone carrying this T cell receptor (beta chain) came up many times. Its specificity is unknown. Trimming took off 0 bases at V and 1 base at J, with 14 bases between the two ends. This CDR3 spans 17 amino acids. From germline, CDR1 is LNHNV and CDR2 YYDKDF (reference sequence). These data come from a study of T cells after yellow fever vaccination. Study-level information: Low-cell-number fractions were prepared with SMART-Seq v4 Ultra Low Input.

Using its own MiXCR run on the 5' RACE reads, TCRdb lists one record per CDR3 protein. The sample has 150,000 to 200,000 distinct CDR3 sequences, approximately 11% seen once; the top ten hold 35% to 45%. Study-wide points: Shared CD4/CD8 clonotypes were a small share, likely from convergent recombination. In post-booster samples, most primary-vaccination clones reappeared (about 97% CD4, 70% to 90% CD8).

The chain uses TRBV15 and TRBJ2-3; the D gene could be TRBD1 or TRBD2 (6 bases each). The sequencing used CD8+ T cells sorted from PBMCs, collected 15 days after the yellow fever booster vaccination. The TCR comes from a man aged 18 to 29 who received the YFV17D yellow fever vaccine. In DNA, the CDR3 is TGTGCCACCAGCAGAGACGGGACGGAGGGGGGCACAGATACGCAGTATTTT. As protein: CATSRDGTEGGTDTQYF.